This T cell receptor (beta chain) was captured in a study of blood T cell repertoires in COVID-19. Study context: Samples taken during acute and convalescent COVID-19 were collected in the United States, Italy and Spain. PBMCs, B-cell-depleted T cells, or T cells were the source of the cDNA or gDNA that made up the material.

Germline V gives CDR1 GTSNPN, CDR2 SVGIG (reference sequence). Trimming took 3 bases from V and 8 from J; bases not matched to a gene: 9. The CDR3 length is 13 residues. It was during active infection that Seattle patients were enrolled and then longitudinally followed. Per the original methods: Estimation of nucleated cell counts relied on the amplification of reference gene primers. Here immunoSEQ multiplex PCR was the method, and the copy in TCRdb shows in-frame clones only, minus some. V and J calls and clone size are as listed in that table; D and trimming were resolved from the DNA. The table lists 10,000 to 15,000 clones, 70% to 75% of them singletons.

This chain joins TRBV30 and TRBJ1-2, with 7 bases aligning to TRBD1. The source material was peripheral blood. The sequence was collected from a man between 60 and 75 years old with COVID-19, enrolled during active disease. The CDR3 nucleotides read TGTGCCTGGAGGGCCCCAGGGGGTTCGGGCTACACCTTC. This encodes CAWRAPGGSGYTF.